A selection of T cell receptor beta chains follows, all from one sample in a study of control samples from healthy donors and cancer patients. Assay used: immunoSEQ multiplex PCR; TCRdb lists only in-frame clones, some missing. This table holds 75,000 to 80,000 clones, around nine tenths found once. The sample taken for sequencing was PBMCs. The source is a woman in her fifties or sixties with colorectal cancer. Both conserved end residues are trimmed from each CDR3. Each record gives: V gene, CDR3 length, J gene, CDR3 protein.

TRBV10-3	15	TRBJ2-3	AISEVTSGGFTDTQY
TRBV28	12	TRBJ1-1	ASSLISREAEAF
TRBV9	11	TRBJ1-2	ASSVGQGIGYT
TRBV7-9	11	TRBJ1-1	ASSPPMNTEAF
TRBV30	12	TRBJ2-3	AWSVLSGTDTQY
TRBV18	16	TRBJ1-6	ASSPVDPTGDVGSPLH
TRBV6-5	12	TRBJ2-2	ASTEGSTTGELF
TRBV7-8	11	TRBJ1-5	ASSRDSNQPQH
TRBV28	14	TRBJ1-5	ASSRPGTGNNQPQH
TRBV27	12	TRBJ2-4	ASSLDGPKNIQY
TRBV9	12	TRBJ1-1	ASSVGWVLTEAF
TRBV6-2/TRBV6-3	11	TRBJ1-1	ASSMAQGTEAF
TRBV6-5	13	TRBJ1-4	ASSYSTRINEKLF
TRBV19	13	TRBJ2-1	ASSTGQPGHNEQF
TRBV6-6	11	TRBJ2-5	ASQTDLQETQY
TRBV3-1/TRBV3-2	11	TRBJ2-2	ASSQGGAGELF
TRBV7-2	12	TRBJ1-2	ASSLTGSNYGYT
TRBV30	11	TRBJ2-1	AWSSSSGNEQF
TRBV5-1	12	TRBJ2-5	ASSLGQGRETQY
TRBV27	10	TRBJ2-1	ASGPWANEQF
TRBV25-1	10	TRBJ2-5	ASGGRQETQY
TRBV5-4	13	TRBJ2-6	ASSDQRSGANVLT
TRBV4-3	13	TRBJ1-5	ASSPDRVGNQPQH
TRBV7-9	11	TRBJ1-2	ASSLDSIYGYT
TRBV3-1/TRBV3-2	10	TRBJ1-6	ASSLSNSPLH
TRBV2	13	TRBJ1-5	ASSAMGQGSQPQH
TRBV30	11	TRBJ1-2	AWSVKDDYGYT
TRBV30	13	TRBJ1-2	AWTRDTTSNYGYT
TRBV5-1	15	TRBJ2-3	ASSYTLAGASTDTQY
TRBV10-3	11	TRBJ1-5	AISESGGQPQH
TRBV5-5	13	TRBJ1-2	ASSLSTGTPYGYT
TRBV12-3/TRBV12-4	10	TRBJ1-2	ASSFSGSGYT
TRBV19	12	TRBJ2-1	ASTPGYSNNEQF
TRBV7-2	12	TRBJ2-5	ASSAGTPQETQY
TRBV7-8	13	TRBJ2-1	ASSRVAGGGNEQF
TRBV6-1	15	TRBJ2-1	ASSVQGGGTPYNEQF
TRBV3-1/TRBV3-2	12	TRBJ1-3	ASSHAGSGNTIY
TRBV5-4	11	TRBJ1-2	ASSMDGAYGYT
TRBV15	12	TRBJ1-1	ATSTGGRNTEAF
TRBV11-3	10	TRBJ2-1	APVIHKVEQF